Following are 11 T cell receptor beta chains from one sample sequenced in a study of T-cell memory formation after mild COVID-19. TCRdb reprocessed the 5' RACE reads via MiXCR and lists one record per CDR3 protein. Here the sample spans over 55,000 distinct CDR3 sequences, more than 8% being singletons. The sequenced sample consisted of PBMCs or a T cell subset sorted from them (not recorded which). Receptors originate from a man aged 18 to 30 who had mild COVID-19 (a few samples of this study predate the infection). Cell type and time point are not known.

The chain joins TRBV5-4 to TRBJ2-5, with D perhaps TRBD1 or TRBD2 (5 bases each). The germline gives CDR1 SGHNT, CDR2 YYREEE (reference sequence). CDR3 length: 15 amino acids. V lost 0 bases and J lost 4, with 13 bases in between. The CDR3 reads CASSLEEGIRETQYF. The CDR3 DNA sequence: TGTGCCAGCAGCTTGGAAGAGGGGATACGAGAGACCCAGTACTTC.

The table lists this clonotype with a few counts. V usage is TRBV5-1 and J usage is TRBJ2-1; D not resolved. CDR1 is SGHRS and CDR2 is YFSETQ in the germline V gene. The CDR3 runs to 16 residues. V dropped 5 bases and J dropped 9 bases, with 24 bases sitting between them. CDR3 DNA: TGCGCCAGCAGGTCCCAAGCGTTAGACCCCGGCCCTGAGCAGTTCTTC. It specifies CASRSQALDPGPEQFF.

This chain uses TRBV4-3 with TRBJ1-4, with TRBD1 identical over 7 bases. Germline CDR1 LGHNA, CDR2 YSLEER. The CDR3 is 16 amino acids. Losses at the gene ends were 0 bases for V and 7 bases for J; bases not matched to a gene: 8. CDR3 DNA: TGCGCCAGCAGCCAAGATTTCAGGGGGGACGGTGAAAAACTGTTTTTT. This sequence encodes CASSQDFRGDGEKLFF.

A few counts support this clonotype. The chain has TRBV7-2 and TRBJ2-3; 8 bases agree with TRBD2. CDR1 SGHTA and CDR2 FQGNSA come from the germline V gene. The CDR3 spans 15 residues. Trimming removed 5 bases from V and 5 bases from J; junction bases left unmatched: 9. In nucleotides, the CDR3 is TGTGCCAGCAGCATTAGCGGGACCCGTGGAGATACGCAGTATTTT. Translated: CASSISGTRGDTQYF.

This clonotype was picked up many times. The CDR3 sequence: CASTPRGSGETQYF. CDR3 coding DNA: TGTGCCAGCACCCCCCGGGGGTCGGGCGAGACCCAGTACTTC. The J gene is TRBJ2-5, the V gene TRBV11-2; possible D gene TRBD2, 6 bases. This CDR3 has 14 amino acids. V lost 7 bases, J lost 5 bases, and 17 bases lay in between. Germline lookup yields CDR1 SGHAT and CDR2 FQNNGV.

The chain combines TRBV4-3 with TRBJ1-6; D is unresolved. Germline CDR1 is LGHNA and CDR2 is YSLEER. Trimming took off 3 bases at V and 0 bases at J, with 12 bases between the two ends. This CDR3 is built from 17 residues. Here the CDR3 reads CASSHADGYSYNSPLHF. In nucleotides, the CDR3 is TGCGCCAGCAGCCACGCAGACGGATACTCCTATAATTCACCCCTCCACTTT.

The DNA of the CDR3 is TGTGCCAGCAGCCAAGTCCATAGCGGGGGGTATGTTGAGCAGTTCTTC. As protein: CASSQVHSGGYVEQFF. This rearrangement joins TRBV4-2 to TRBJ2-1; 10 positions agree with TRBD2. The V gene end was trimmed by 1 base and the J gene end by 9 bases; junction bases not matched to a gene: 9. Germline V gene sequence: CDR1 LGHNA, CDR2 YNFKEQ. The CDR3 covers 16 residues.

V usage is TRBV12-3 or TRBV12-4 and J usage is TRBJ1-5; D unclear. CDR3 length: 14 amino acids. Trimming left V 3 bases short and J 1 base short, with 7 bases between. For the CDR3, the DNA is TGTGCCAGCAGTTTTTCGGGAAGCAATCAGCCCCAGCATTTT. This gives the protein CASSFSGSNQPQHF.

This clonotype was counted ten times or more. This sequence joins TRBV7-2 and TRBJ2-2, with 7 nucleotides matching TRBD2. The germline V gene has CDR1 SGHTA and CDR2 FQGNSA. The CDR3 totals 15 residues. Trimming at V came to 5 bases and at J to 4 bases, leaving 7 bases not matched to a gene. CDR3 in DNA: TGTGCCAGCAGCCTCGCGGCTAGCGGCACCGGGGAGCTGTTTTTT. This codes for CASSLAASGTGELFF.

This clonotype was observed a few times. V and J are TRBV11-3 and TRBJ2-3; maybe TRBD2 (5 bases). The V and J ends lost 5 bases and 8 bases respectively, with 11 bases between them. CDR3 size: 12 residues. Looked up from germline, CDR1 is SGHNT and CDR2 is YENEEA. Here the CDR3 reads CASSPNEGTQYF. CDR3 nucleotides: TGTGCCAGCAGCCCCAATGAGGGTACGCAGTATTTT.

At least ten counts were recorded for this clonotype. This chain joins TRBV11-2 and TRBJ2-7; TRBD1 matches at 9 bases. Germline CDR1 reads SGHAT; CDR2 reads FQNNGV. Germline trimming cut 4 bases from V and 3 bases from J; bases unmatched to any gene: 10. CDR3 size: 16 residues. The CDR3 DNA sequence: TGTGCCAGCAGCTGGGACAGGGCAAGTGGCGGCTACGAGCAGTACTTC. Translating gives CASSWDRASGGYEQYF.